This TCR beta chain was identified in a study of somatic mutations in cytotoxic T cells in rheumatoid arthritis. Positive selection with magnetic beads achieved the isolation of CD4+ and CD8+ cells, followed by a flow cytometry check of purity. Comments on this clone: What it binds is unknown.

CDR1 MNHEY and CDR2 SMNVEV come from the germline V gene (reference sequence). The CDR3 runs to 16 residues. V was pared by 4 bases and J by 0 bases, with 5 bases of the junction left unmatched. Regarding the study as a whole: Antigens recognized by the expanded CD8+ clones were unknown. Nobody adjusted the slight TRBV07 underrepresentation in rheumatoid arthritis patients for multiple comparisons.

Libraries were prepared by immunoSEQ multiplex PCR; TCRdb keeps only in-frame clonotypes and omits some of them. The sample includes 12,000 to 15,000 clones, 65% to 80% of them seen just once. The sequencing sample was made of CD8+ T cells sorted from blood. This clonotype was sampled from an adult with rheumatoid arthritis. The chain combines TRBV27 with TRBJ2-2, with TRBD2 matching 7 bases. This CDR3 reads CASSSLLAANTGELFF. The CDR3 nucleotides are TGTGCCAGCAGTTCCCTCCTAGCGGCGAACACCGGGGAGCTGTTTTTT.